The rows below give T cell receptor beta chains drawn from one sample of a study of shared clonotypes between healthy human individuals. Some clones are missing from TCRdb's copy, which holds only in-frame ones; the method was immunoSEQ multiplex PCR. The sample has about 2.1 million clones; 85% to 95% are singletons. The material sequenced was naive CD8+ T cells from PBMCs. These receptors originate from a man in his late teens or twenties in good health. Some clones in this sample may be carry-over from other donors' samples. Both conserved end residues are trimmed from each CDR3. Each record gives: V gene, J gene, CDR3 protein.

v_gene: TRBV18
j_gene: TRBJ2-5
CDR3aa: ASSPRLARETQY

v_gene: TRBV28
j_gene: TRBJ2-7
CDR3aa: ATRVGGAYEQY

v_gene: TRBV28
j_gene: TRBJ1-3
CDR3aa: ASSLLGEGSGNTIY

v_gene: TRBV29-1
j_gene: TRBJ1-3
CDR3aa: SALGGAGNTIY

v_gene: TRBV5-8
j_gene: TRBJ2-5
CDR3aa: ASSLGLQETQY

v_gene: TRBV5-5
j_gene: TRBJ2-7
CDR3aa: ASSWERTALPQQQY

v_gene: TRBV6-1
j_gene: TRBJ1-1
CDR3aa: ASSDFKRGSSEAF

v_gene: TRBV29-1
j_gene: TRBJ2-1
CDR3aa: SVKVAGSSYNEQF

v_gene: TRBV28
j_gene: TRBJ2-6
CDR3aa: ASSFVWGPGANVLT

v_gene: TRBV4-3
j_gene: TRBJ2-1
CDR3aa: ASSQGGRAPGNEQF

v_gene: TRBV28
j_gene: TRBJ2-7
CDR3aa: ASIGTSLPSPHPFYEQY

v_gene: TRBV7-8
j_gene: TRBJ2-5
CDR3aa: ASSFEGQQETQY

v_gene: TRBV7-9
j_gene: TRBJ1-4
CDR3aa: ASSSGQRGLF

v_gene: TRBV11-2
j_gene: TRBJ2-7
CDR3aa: ASSGRTGPYEQY

v_gene: TRBV27
j_gene: TRBJ1-5
CDR3aa: ASRPGGAGQPQH

v_gene: TRBV21-1
j_gene: TRBJ2-3
CDR3aa: ASSALRAKSTDTQY

v_gene: TRBV27
j_gene: TRBJ1-1
CDR3aa: ASSLYVFGTEAF

v_gene: TRBV6-5
j_gene: TRBJ1-1
CDR3aa: ASRALVDTEAF

v_gene: TRBV9
j_gene: TRBJ1-4
CDR3aa: ASSPGFSANEKLF

v_gene: TRBV27
j_gene: TRBJ1-5
CDR3aa: ASSLVGQPQH

v_gene: TRBV5-1
j_gene: TRBJ1-1
CDR3aa: ASTVDRPNTEAF

v_gene: TRBV19
j_gene: TRBJ2-7
CDR3aa: ASSTASGSYEQY

v_gene: TRBV5-1
j_gene: TRBJ2-3
CDR3aa: ASSLFAERAGDTQY

v_gene: TRBV30
j_gene: TRBJ2-1
CDR3aa: AWSGLIGGQF

v_gene: TRBV15
j_gene: TRBJ1-2
CDR3aa: ATSERSRYGYT

v_gene: TRBV27
j_gene: TRBJ2-1
CDR3aa: ASTNGLAGGIEQF

v_gene: TRBV6-1
j_gene: TRBJ2-5
CDR3aa: ASSEGDLEGETQY

v_gene: TRBV15
j_gene: TRBJ2-7
CDR3aa: ATSSSELQNEQY

v_gene: TRBV5-1
j_gene: TRBJ2-5
CDR3aa: ASRLAGGKGETQY

v_gene: TRBV4-1
j_gene: TRBJ2-5
CDR3aa: ASSHRTKETQY

v_gene: TRBV7-3
j_gene: TRBJ2-3
CDR3aa: ASSLKAASTDTQY

v_gene: TRBV4-1
j_gene: TRBJ2-2
CDR3aa: ASSLRTGTGELF

v_gene: TRBV29-1
j_gene: TRBJ2-1
CDR3aa: SVDPRGIRSSNEQF

v_gene: TRBV27
j_gene: TRBJ2-7
CDR3aa: ASSTRLAGYLSYEQY

v_gene: TRBV7-6
j_gene: TRBJ2-7
CDR3aa: ASSLQRSHGYEQY

v_gene: TRBV11-3
j_gene: TRBJ2-2
CDR3aa: ASSHRGSGGDTGELF

v_gene: TRBV7-9
j_gene: TRBJ2-7
CDR3aa: ASSLPRGEQY

v_gene: TRBV19
j_gene: TRBJ2-7
CDR3aa: ASSHRQGDMVEQY

v_gene: TRBV29-1
j_gene: TRBJ1-4
CDR3aa: SASGTPPYKLF

v_gene: TRBV5-5
j_gene: TRBJ1-4
CDR3aa: ASSVRDGNEKLF